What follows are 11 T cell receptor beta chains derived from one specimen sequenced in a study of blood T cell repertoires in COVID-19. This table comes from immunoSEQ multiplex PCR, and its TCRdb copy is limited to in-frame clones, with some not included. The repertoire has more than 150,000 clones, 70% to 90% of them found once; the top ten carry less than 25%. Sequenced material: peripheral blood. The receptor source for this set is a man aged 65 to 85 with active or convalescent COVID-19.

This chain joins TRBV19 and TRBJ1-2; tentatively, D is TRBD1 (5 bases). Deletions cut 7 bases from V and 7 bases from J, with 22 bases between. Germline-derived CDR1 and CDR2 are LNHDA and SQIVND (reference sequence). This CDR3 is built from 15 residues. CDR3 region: CASTPGGGIIFGYTF. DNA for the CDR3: TGTGCCAGTACCCCAGGCGGGGGTATAATTTTTGGCTACACCTTC.

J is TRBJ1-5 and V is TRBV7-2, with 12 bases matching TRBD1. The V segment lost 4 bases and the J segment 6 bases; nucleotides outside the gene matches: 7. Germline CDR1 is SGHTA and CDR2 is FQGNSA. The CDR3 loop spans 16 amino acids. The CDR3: CASSSRDRGLGQPQHF. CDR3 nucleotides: TGTGCCAGCAGCTCCCGGGACAGGGGGCTTGGTCAGCCCCAGCATTTT.

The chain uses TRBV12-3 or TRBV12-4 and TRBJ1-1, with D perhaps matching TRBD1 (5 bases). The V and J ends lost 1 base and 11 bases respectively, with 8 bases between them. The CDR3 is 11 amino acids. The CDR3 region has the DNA TGTGCCAGCAGTTTAGGGGGGGAGGCTTTCTTT. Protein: CASSLGGEAFF.

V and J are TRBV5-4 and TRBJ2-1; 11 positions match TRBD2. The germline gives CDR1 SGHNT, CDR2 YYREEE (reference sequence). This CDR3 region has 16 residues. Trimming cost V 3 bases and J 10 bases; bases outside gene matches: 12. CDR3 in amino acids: CASSSPTSGGPPEQFF. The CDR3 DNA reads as TGTGCCAGCAGCTCCCCAACTAGCGGGGGACCGCCGGAGCAGTTCTTC.

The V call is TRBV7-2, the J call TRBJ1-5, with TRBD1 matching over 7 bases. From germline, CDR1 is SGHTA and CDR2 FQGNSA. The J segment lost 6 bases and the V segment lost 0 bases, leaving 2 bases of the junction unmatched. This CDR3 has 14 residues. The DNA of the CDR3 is TGTGCCAGCAGCTTAGCAGGGGACAGTCAGCCCCAGCATTTT. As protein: CASSLAGDSQPQHF.

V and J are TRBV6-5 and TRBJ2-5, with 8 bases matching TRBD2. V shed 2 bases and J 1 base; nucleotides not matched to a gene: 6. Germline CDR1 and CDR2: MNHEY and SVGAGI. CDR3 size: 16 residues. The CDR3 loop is CASSYHLAGSQETQYF. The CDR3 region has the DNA TGTGCCAGCAGTTACCATTTAGCGGGGTCCCAAGAGACCCAGTACTTC.

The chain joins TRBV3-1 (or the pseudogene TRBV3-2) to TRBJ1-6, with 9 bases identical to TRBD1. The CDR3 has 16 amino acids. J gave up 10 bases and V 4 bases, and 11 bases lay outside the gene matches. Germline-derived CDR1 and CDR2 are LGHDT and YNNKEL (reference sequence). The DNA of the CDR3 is TGTGCCAGCAGCCCAGCCGGGACAGGGAGGAGCTCACCCCTCCACTTT. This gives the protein CASSPAGTGRSSPLHF.

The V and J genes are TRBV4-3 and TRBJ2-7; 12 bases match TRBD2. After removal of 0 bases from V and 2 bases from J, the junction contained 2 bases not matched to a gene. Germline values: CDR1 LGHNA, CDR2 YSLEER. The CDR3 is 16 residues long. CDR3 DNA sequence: TGCGCCAGCAGCCAAGAACTAGCGGGGGGCCCCTACGAGCAGTACTTC. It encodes CASSQELAGGPYEQYF.

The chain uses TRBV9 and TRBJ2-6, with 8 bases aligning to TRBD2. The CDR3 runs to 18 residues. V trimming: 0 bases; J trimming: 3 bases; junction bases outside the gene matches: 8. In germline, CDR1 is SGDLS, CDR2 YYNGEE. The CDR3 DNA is TGTGCCAGCAGCGTAGCGGGGGGGCCCCAGGGTGGGGCCAACGTCCTGACTTTC. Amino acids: CASSVAGGPQGGANVLTF.

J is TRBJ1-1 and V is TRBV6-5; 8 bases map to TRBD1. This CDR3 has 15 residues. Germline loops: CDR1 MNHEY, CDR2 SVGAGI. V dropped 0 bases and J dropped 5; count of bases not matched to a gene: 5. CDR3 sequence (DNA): TGTGCCAGCAGTTACTCCTCAGGGGGCGTTACTGAAGCTTTCTTT. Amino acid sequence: CASSYSSGGVTEAFF.

The CDR3 coding sequence is TGTGCCCTTAGGAACTATAGCAATCAGCCCCAGCATTTT. Translating it yields CALRNYSNQPQHF. This chain links TRBV7-9 with TRBJ1-5; D is undetermined. CDR3 length equals 13 residues. V was pared by 11 bases and J by 0 bases, with 11 bases between. Germline loops: CDR1 SEHNR, CDR2 FQNEAQ (reference sequence).